This T cell receptor beta chain was observed in a study of CD4 T cells in relation to SARS-CoV-2 and coronaviruses (dated by TCRdb to the early 2020s). Regarding the complete study: Using patient-derived lymphoblastoid cell lines, the shared crossreactive spike epitopes were mapped to their HLA restriction. The study assessed, at the TCR clonotype level, memory CD4+ T cell crossreactivity between SARS-CoV-2 and common cold coronavirus spike proteins. A different TCR-beta assay, based on Illumina, was used to sequence expansion assays from other donors in the study. The Adaptive Biotechnologies TCR-sequencing kit was used for samples from a few pre-COVID donors and for the naive versus memory experiments, whereas the other data were Illumina-based. General findings and caveats noted by the study authors: Small numbers of patients and of tested TCRs were a limitation of the study. Since the crossreactivity analysis centred on spike protein, crossreactivity against other viral proteins was not assessed. Memory CD4+ clonotypes crossrecognizing SARS-CoV-2 and at least one common cold coronavirus spike were found in about 61% of donors. Because no donor provided both pre-pandemic and post-infection samples, tracing the source of pre-existing responses was limited. Naive versus memory sequencing indicated that memory recall responses, rather than primary responses primed during culture, are detected by the assay. Compared with monoreactive clones, crossreactive clones had significantly weaker SARS-CoV-2-driven expansion, a result consistent with antigenic imprinting.

Uncultured naive and memory CD4+ T cell DNA received deep-resolution immunoSEQ TCR-beta sequencing. In the source study's methods: During preprocessing, nonproductive sequences were removed, as were CDR3s that did not start with C, did not end with F or W, or were shorter than 7 amino acids. Cultured and uncultured naive and memory CD4+ repertoires were searched for previously identified spike- and CEF-reactive CDR3s. After three terminal residues were trimmed from each end, CDR3 homology was quantified as pairwise Levenshtein distance using the stringdist R package. The source is immuneACCESS, and TCRdb retained only in-frame sequences with V and J called. Part of the clones is not carried over; for the studies checked, unresolved V genes explain less than half of this, and the remainder is unexplained. That table furnishes V, J and clone size, whereas the DNA furnished D and trimming. This sample comprises under 70,000 clones, approximately 90% of them detected only once. The ten most abundant clones make up 1.3% to 1.5% of the sample.

Inclusive of the bounding cysteine and phenylalanine, the CDR3 is 15 residues long. Only the CDR3 region is kept as DNA, spanning 45 bases read in frame from base 1. The V end gives up 2 bases and the J end 9 bases, leaving 6 bases in the junction not matched to a gene. CDR1 and CDR2, looked up from the germline V gene (reference sequence), are LNHDA and SQIVND. A note on this clone: Its antigen remains unidentified. The input lacks base qualities; no much larger clone sits a single base away.

CD4+ T cells from unexposed donors were collected before the COVID-19 pandemic (2011-2018). Naive and memory CD4+ T cells were separated from cryopreserved PBMCs through CD4 enrichment, which was followed by EasySep naive CD4+ T cell enrichment. Leukapheresis product for the unexposed donors was purchased commercially. Ficoll-Paque PLUS gradient centrifugation was used to isolate PBMCs from leukapheresis product or whole blood. PBMCs were either cryopreserved at -140 degrees C or used fresh in the expansion assay. The QIAamp Micro DNA Kit was used to extract genomic DNA from the CD4+ T cells. Recombination connected TRBV19 to TRBJ2-1; the junction holds 11 bases that match TRBD2. Input material: memory CD4+ T cells from PBMCs. This specimen's cell subset or site label, interpreted: memory (non-naive) CD4+ T cells. The TCR sequence derives from a human donor in good health. The nucleotide sequence is given as TGTGCCAGTAGTATAACTAGCGGGAGATTAACTGAGCAGTTCTTC. It translates as CASSITSGRLTEQFF.